The 21 T cell receptor beta chains in this list originate from one sample, sequenced in a study of blood T cells in healthy people across ages. Alongside a J-beta primer mix, a sample-barcoded 5' primer served in a second PCR lasting roughly 6 to 12 cycles. MiXCR, applied by TCRdb to the 5' RACE reads, yields one record per CDR3 protein. This sample yields some 890,000 distinct CDR3 sequences, of which 25% to 30% are seen a single time; roughly 10% belongs to the top ten. The same data also went into a second study, on T cells of mothers and their children.

Source material: blood. The receptors stem from a middle-aged woman in good health.

As for this clonotype: A much larger clone differs by one base, so this may be a read error. The V and J genes are TRBV7-6 and TRBJ1-2, with 10 positions matching TRBD1. Per the germline V gene, CDR1 is SGHVS and CDR2 is FNYEAQ. The CDR3 sequence is 13 residues long. The trim removed 8 bases at V and 6 bases at J, leaving 6 bases unmatched. The CDR3 reads CASGSGTGDGYTF. The DNA of the CDR3 is TGTGCCAGCGGCTCCGGGACAGGGGATGGCTACACCTTC. Looking up the rest from reference TRBV7-6 and TRBJ1-2 gives the full variable domain: GAGVSQSPRYKVTKRGQDVALRCDPISGHVSLYWYRQALGQGPEFLTYFNYEAQQDKSGLPNDRFSAERPEGSISTLTIQRTEQRDSAMYRCASGSGTGDGYTFGSGTRLTVV.

This clonotype came up many times. The junction does not match germline at one end; this may be a read error. V is TRBV5-1 and J is TRBJ1-1; D might be TRBD1 (5 bases). The germline V gene has CDR1 SGHRS and CDR2 YFSETQ. The CDR3 is made up of 14 amino acids. This CDR3 is CASSLGVGNTEAFF. For the CDR3, the DNA is TGTGCCAGCAGCTTAGGGGTTGGGAACACTGAAGCTTTCTTT.

This clonotype was seen only a few times. V and J are TRBV27 and TRBJ2-7; D might be TRBD1 (7 bases). Per the germline V gene, CDR1 is MNHEY and CDR2 is SMNVEV (reference sequence). The CDR3 totals 14 residues. V lost 6 bases, J lost 5 bases, and 17 bases lay in between. CDR3 DNA: TGTGCCAGCAGGCGGGCAGGGGGGAGAGACGAGCAGTACTTC. This sequence encodes CASRRAGGRDEQYF.

This clonotype showed up many times. CDR3 sequence (DNA): TGTGCCAGCACCTCTGACAGGCGCCTCTATGGCTACACCTTC. Translating gives CASTSDRRLYGYTF. The gene calls are TRBV7-2 and TRBJ1-2; perhaps TRBD1 as D (6 bases). Germline-derived CDR1 and CDR2 are SGHTA and FQGNSA. CDR3 length: 14 amino acids. Between the trimmed V and J ends, which lost 7 bases and 4 bases, there was a span of 16 bases. The full variable domain, completed using reference TRBV7-2 and TRBJ1-2, is GAGVSQSPSNKVTEKGKDVELRCDPISGHTALYWYRQSLGQGLEFLIYFQGNSAPDKSGLPSDRFSAERTGGSVSTLTIQRTQQEDSAVYLCASTSDRRLYGYTFGSGTRLTVV.

Only a few counts were recorded for this clonotype. CDR3 residues: CASSYSTVSSGANVLTF. In DNA, the CDR3 is TGTGCCAGCAGTTACTCGACAGTAAGCTCTGGGGCCAACGTCCTGACTTTC. The chain joins TRBV6-5 to TRBJ2-6, with a weak D call TRBD1 (5 bases). CDR1 is MNHEY and CDR2 is SVGAGI in the germline V gene. The V gene lost 0 bases and the J gene lost 0 bases, with 9 bases spanning the gap. This CDR3 contains 17 residues.

The table lists this clonotype with many counts. The rearrangement joins TRBV5-1 to TRBJ2-7; 10 bases match TRBD1. V shed 5 bases and J 5 bases; nucleotides not matched to a gene: 10. In germline, CDR1 is SGHRS, CDR2 YFSETQ. This CDR3 is 15 amino acids long. In nucleotides, the CDR3 is TGCGCCAGCAGAATAAGCCGGGACAGGGGACACGAGCAGTACTTC. Amino acid sequence: CASRISRDRGHEQYF.

The V call is TRBV28, the J call TRBJ1-5; D unclear. V lost 8 bases and J lost 6, with 14 bases in between. Germline values: CDR1 MDHEN, CDR2 SYDVKM. The CDR3 loop spans 13 amino acids. CDR3 sequence: CASGIPEGQPQHF. Written as DNA, the CDR3 is TGTGCCAGCGGAATCCCGGAAGGTCAGCCCCAGCATTTT.

The chain couples TRBV7-2 to TRBJ2-3; 8 bases match TRBD1. The CDR3 loop spans 17 amino acids. The V and J ends lost 4 bases and 5 bases, in that order; junction bases with no gene match: 14. Germline loops: CDR1 SGHTA, CDR2 FQGNSA. CDR3 loop: CASSSARVDRVGDTQYF. For the CDR3, the DNA is TGTGCCAGCAGCTCCGCGCGCGTGGACAGGGTGGGAGATACGCAGTATTTT.

This chain connects TRBV28 to TRBJ2-7; TRBD1 matches at 7 bases. V dropped 7 bases and J dropped 0; count of bases not matched to a gene: 6. The germline CDR1 and CDR2 sequences are MDHEN and SYDVKM. There are 14 residues in the CDR3. CDR3 sequence (DNA): TGTGCCAGCACCCCGGACAGGATCTCCTACGAGCAGTACTTC. Translating gives CASTPDRISYEQYF.

Only a few counts were recorded for this clonotype. J is TRBJ2-5 and V is TRBV7-3; 9 nucleotides agree with TRBD2. Germline V CDR1 and CDR2: SGHTA, FQGTGA. CDR3 length: 16 amino acids. V lost 5 bases, J lost 5 bases, and 12 bases stayed unmatched. DNA of the CDR3: TGTGCCAGCAGCCCCCAAGCGGGGGGTGGTCGTGAGACCCAGTACTTC. Protein product: CASSPQAGGGRETQYF. The full variable domain, in which reference TRBV7-3 and TRBJ2-5 provide the parts outside the CDR3, is GAGVSQTPSNKVTEKGKYVELRCDPISGHTALYWYRQSLGQGPEFLIYFQGTGAADDSGLPNDRFFAVRPEGSVSTLKIQRTERGDSAVYLCASSPQAGGGRETQYFGPGTRLLVL.

This clonotype was observed a handful of times. The chain links TRBV5-1 to TRBJ1-2; 10 positions agree with TRBD1. This CDR3 comprises 17 residues. The germline CDR1 and CDR2 sequences are SGHRS and YFSETQ. The trim removed 4 bases at V and 6 bases at J, leaving 15 bases unmatched. The CDR3: CASSPGTGDGYTHGYTF. The CDR3 bases are TGCGCCAGCAGCCCCGGGACAGGGGACGGGTACACCCATGGCTACACCTTC.

This clonotype appeared many times. CDR3 in DNA: TGTGCCAGCATAAACTTTATCAATCAGCCCCAGCATTTT. It translates to CASINFINQPQHF. The V gene is TRBV6-6, the J gene TRBJ1-5; D unresolved. This CDR3 spans 13 amino acids. The V end was cut by 7 bases, the J end by 3 bases, with 10 bases between. Germline-derived CDR1 and CDR2 are MNHNY and SVGAGI (reference sequence).

On this clonotype itself: An end of the junction does not agree with germline; a read error may underlie this. V and J are TRBV7-2 and TRBJ2-1; D possibly corresponds to TRBD2 (6 bases). Per germline, CDR1 SGHTA and CDR2 FQGNSA. The CDR3 covers 15 residues. This chain's CDR3 is CVSNSTSGYYNEQFF. The CDR3 nucleotides are TGTGTCAGCAACTCGACTAGTGGGTACTACAATGAGCAGTTCTTC.

The chain links TRBV5-6 to TRBJ2-1, with D unclear. This CDR3 has 15 residues. Germline CDR1 and CDR2: SGHDT and YYEEEE. Trimming took 3 bases from V and 0 from J, leaving 10 bases between them. The CDR3 DNA is TGTGCCAGCAGCTCCCTCGGCCCCTCCTACAATGAGCAGTTCTTC. Translated, it gives CASSSLGPSYNEQFF.

There are many counts of this clonotype. The chain carries TRBV20-1 and TRBJ2-7; 8 bases are a match to TRBD2. From germline, CDR1 is DFQATT and CDR2 SNEGSKA (reference sequence). The CDR3 contains 15 residues. V lost 0 bases to trimming and J lost 4 bases; unmatched junction nucleotides: 8. The CDR3 nucleotides are TGCAGTGCTAGAGACCCGGTAGCGGGGATGTACGAGCAGTACTTC. This codes for CSARDPVAGMYEQYF.

The genes are TRBV14 and TRBJ1-1, with D tentatively TRBD1 (6 bases). The V gene lost 5 bases and the J gene lost 5 bases, with 15 bases spanning the gap. The CDR3 extends over 14 amino acids. Germline loops: CDR1 SGHDN, CDR2 FVKESK. CDR3 nucleotides: TGTGCCAGCAGCGGGACATCCCTTAGGACTGAAGCTTTCTTT. Its protein is CASSGTSLRTEAFF. Combining the CDR3 with reference TRBV14 and TRBJ1-1 gives the whole variable domain EAGVTQFPSHSVIEKGQTVTLRCDPISGHDNLYWYRRVMGKEIKFLLHFVKESKQDESGMPNNRFLAERTGGTYSTLKVQPAELEDSGVYFCASSGTSLRTEAFFGQGTRLTVV.

This clonotype came up many times. The V and J genes are TRBV5-1 and TRBJ2-1; 9 positions agree with TRBD1. Germline V gene lookup returns CDR1 SGHRS and CDR2 YFSETQ. J was trimmed by 7 bases and V by 1 base; bases with no gene match: 9. The CDR3 spans 16 residues. CDR3 DNA sequence: TGCGCCAGCAGCTTGCCGGGACAGGGTTTCGGGAATGAGCAGTTCTTC. It yields the protein CASSLPGQGFGNEQFF.

The rearrangement links TRBV7-6 to TRBJ2-1; 8 bases map to TRBD1. This CDR3 comprises 15 residues. From germline, CDR1 is SGHVS and CDR2 FNYEAQ. V gave up 5 bases and J gave up 7 bases; unmatched junction bases: 10. Here the CDR3 reads CASSRTGRAYNEQFF. The CDR3 nucleotides read TGTGCCAGCAGCAGGACAGGGCGAGCGTATAATGAGCAGTTCTTC.

The V call is TRBV14, the J call TRBJ2-7, with TRBD1 identical over 8 bases. Germline V CDR1 and CDR2: SGHDN, FVKESK. The junction had 5 bases not matched to a gene; V was cut back by 4 bases and J by 0 bases. The CDR3 contains 15 residues. The CDR3 loop reads CASSRRDRLSYEQYF. CDR3 coding DNA: TGTGCCAGCAGCCGCAGGGACAGGCTCTCCTACGAGCAGTACTTC.

This clonotype was counted only a few times. This sequence joins TRBV4-1 and TRBJ1-1; maybe TRBD1 (6 bases). The CDR3 totals 14 residues. The germline V gene encodes CDR1 MGHRA and CDR2 YSYEKL. With 5 bases removed from V and 1 base from J, the gap between germline ends came to 11 bases. The CDR3 is CASSDRSRNTEAFF. The CDR3 region has the DNA TGCGCCAGCAGCGACAGGAGTAGGAACACTGAAGCTTTCTTT.

On this clonotype: At one end the junction does not follow the germline gene, possibly because of a read error. This chain links TRBV5-6 with TRBJ2-5; 7 bases line up with TRBD2. Germline loops: CDR1 SGHDT, CDR2 YYEEEE. This CDR3 spans 14 amino acids. In nucleotides, the CDR3 is TGCGCCAGCAACTTTGGGGCAGGGAGGGGGACCCAGTACTTC. Residues: CASNFGAGRGTQYF.